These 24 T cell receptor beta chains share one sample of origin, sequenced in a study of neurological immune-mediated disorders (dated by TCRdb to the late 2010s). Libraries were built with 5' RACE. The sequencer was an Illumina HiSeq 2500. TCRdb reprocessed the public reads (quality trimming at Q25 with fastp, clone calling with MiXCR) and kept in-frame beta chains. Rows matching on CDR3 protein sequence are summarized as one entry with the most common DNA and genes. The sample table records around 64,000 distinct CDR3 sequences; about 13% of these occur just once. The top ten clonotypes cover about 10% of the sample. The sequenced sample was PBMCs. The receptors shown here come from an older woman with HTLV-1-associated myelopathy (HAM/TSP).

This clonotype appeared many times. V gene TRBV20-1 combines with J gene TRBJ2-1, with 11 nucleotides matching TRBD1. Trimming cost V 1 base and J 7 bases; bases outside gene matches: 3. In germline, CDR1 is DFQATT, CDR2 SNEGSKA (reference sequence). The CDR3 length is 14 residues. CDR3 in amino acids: CSARGTGGMNEQFF. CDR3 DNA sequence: TGCAGTGCTAGAGGGACAGGGGGCATGAATGAGCAGTTCTTC.

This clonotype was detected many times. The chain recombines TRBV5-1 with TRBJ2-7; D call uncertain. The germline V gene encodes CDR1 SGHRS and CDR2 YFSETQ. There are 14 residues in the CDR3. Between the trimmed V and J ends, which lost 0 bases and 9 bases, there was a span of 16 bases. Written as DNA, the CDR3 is TGCGCCAGCAGCTTGGCCGACCGCACGACGGCGCAGTACTTC. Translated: CASSLADRTTAQYF.

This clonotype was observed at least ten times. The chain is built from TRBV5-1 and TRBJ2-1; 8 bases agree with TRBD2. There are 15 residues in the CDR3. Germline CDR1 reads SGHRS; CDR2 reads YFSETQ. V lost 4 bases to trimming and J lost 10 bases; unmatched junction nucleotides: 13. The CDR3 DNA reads TGCGCCAGCAGCAGAGGACTAGCAGGACCTGAGGAGCAGTTCTTC. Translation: CASSRGLAGPEEQFF.

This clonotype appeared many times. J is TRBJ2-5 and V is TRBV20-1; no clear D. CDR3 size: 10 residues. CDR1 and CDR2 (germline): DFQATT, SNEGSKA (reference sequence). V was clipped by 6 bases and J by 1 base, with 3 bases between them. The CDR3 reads CSAGQETQYF. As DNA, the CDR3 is TGCAGTGCCGGCCAAGAGACCCAGTACTTC.

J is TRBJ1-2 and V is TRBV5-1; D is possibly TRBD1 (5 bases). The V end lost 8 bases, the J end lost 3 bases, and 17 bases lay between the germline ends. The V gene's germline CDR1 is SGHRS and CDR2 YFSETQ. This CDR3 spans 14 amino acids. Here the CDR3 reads CASSAGGNDYGYTF. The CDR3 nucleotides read TGCGCCAGTTCGGCCGGGGGAAATGACTATGGCTACACCTTC.

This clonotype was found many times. CDR3 nucleotide sequence: TGTGCCAGCAGCTCCACCGGGACAGGGGGCGGAGGCTACACCTTC. Amino acid sequence: CASSSTGTGGGGYTF. The gene calls are TRBV7-2 and TRBJ1-2, with TRBD1 matching 12 bases. The length of the CDR3 is 15 residues. Trimming cost V 4 bases and J 8 bases; bases outside gene matches: 8. Germline V gene sequence: CDR1 SGHTA, CDR2 FQGNSA. The full variable domain, its missing parts supplied by reference TRBV7-2 and TRBJ1-2, is GAGVSQSPSNKVTEKGKDVELRCDPISGHTALYWYRQSLGQGLEFLIYFQGNSAPDKSGLPSDRFSAERTGGSVSTLTIQRTQQEDSAVYLCASSSTGTGGGGYTFGSGTRLTVV.

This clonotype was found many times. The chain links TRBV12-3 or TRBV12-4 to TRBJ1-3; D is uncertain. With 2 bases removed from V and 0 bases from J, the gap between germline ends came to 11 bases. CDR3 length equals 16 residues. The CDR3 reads CASSLTLKSSGNTIYF. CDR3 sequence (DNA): TGTGCCAGCAGTTTAACATTGAAGAGCTCTGGAAACACCATATATTTT.

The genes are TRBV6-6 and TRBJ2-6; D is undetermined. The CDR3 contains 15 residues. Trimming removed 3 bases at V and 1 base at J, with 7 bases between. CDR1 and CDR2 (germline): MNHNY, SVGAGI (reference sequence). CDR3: CASSYVLSGANVLTF. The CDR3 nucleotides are TGTGCCAGCAGTTATGTCCTATCTGGGGCCAACGTCCTGACTTTC.

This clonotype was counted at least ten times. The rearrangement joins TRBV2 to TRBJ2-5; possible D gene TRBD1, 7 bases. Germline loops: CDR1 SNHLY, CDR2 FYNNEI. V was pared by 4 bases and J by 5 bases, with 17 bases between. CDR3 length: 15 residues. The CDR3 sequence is CASSGTAPGGETQYF. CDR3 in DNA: TGTGCCAGCAGTGGGACAGCGCCAGGGGGGGAGACCCAGTACTTC.

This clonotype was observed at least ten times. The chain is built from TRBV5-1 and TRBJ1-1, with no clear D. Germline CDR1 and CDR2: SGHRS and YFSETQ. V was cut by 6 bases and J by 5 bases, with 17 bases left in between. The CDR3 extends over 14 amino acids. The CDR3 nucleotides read TGCGCCAGCACCACCGGCGGGATAGGTACTGAAGCTTTCTTT. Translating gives CASTTGGIGTEAFF. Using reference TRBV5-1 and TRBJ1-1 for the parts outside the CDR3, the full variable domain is KAGVTQTPRYLIKTRGQQVTLSCSPISGHRSVSWYQQTPGQGLQFLFEYFSETQRNKGNFPGRFSGRQFSNSRSEMNVSTLELGDSALYLCASTTGGIGTEAFFGQGTRLTVV.

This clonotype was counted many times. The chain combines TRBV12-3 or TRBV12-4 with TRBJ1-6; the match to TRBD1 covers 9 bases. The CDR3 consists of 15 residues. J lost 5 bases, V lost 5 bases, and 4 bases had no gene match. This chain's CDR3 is CASSQQGANNSPLHF. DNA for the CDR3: TGTGCCAGCAGTCAACAGGGGGCCAATAATTCACCCCTCCACTTT.

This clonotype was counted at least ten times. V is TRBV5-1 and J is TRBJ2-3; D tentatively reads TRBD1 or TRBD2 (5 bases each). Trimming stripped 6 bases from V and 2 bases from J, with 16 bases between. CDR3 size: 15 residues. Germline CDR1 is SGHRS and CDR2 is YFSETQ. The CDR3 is CASISGTSFTDTQYF. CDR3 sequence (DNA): TGCGCCAGCATTTCCGGGACCTCTTTCACAGATACGCAGTATTTT.

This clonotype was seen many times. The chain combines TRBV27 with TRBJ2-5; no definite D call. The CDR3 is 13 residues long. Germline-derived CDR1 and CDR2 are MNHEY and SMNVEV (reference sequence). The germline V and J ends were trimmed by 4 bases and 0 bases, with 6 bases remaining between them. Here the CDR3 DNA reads TGTGCCAGCAGTTCGTGGGACCAAGAGACCCAGTACTTC. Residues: CASSSWDQETQYF.

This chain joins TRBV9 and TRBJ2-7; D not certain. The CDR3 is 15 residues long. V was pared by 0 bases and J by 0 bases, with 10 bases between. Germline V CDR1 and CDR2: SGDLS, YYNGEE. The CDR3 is CASSVDGSSSYEQYF. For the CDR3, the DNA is TGTGCCAGCAGCGTAGATGGGTCCAGCTCCTACGAGCAGTACTTC.

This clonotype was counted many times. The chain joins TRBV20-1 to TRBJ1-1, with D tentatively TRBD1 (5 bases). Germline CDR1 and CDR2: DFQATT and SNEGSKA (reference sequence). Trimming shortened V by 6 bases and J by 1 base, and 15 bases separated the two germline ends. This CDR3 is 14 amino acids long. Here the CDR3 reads CSAPSGGKNTEAFF. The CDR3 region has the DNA TGCAGTGCCCCTTCGGGGGGAAAGAACACTGAAGCTTTCTTT.

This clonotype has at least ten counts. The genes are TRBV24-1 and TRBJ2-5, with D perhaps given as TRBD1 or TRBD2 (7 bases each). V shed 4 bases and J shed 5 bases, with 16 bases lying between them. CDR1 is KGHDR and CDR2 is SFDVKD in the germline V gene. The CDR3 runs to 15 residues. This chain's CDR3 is CATSDYQGGKETQYF. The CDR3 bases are TGTGCCACCAGTGACTATCAGGGGGGGAAGGAGACCCAGTACTTC.

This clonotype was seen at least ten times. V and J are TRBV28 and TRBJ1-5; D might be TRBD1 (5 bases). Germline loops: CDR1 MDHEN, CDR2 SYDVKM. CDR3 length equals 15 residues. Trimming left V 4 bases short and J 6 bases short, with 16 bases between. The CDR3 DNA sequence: TGTGCCAGCAGTTCAACCGGGACCTCTTCTCAGCCCCAGCATTTT. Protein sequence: CASSSTGTSSQPQHF.

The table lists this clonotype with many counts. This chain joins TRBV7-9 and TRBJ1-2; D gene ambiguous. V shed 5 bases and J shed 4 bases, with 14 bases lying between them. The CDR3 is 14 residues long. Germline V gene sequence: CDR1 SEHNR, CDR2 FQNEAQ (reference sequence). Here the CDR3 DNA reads TGTGCCAGCAGCCCCCCTGGGATCCGCTATGGCTACACCTTC. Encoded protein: CASSPPGIRYGYTF.

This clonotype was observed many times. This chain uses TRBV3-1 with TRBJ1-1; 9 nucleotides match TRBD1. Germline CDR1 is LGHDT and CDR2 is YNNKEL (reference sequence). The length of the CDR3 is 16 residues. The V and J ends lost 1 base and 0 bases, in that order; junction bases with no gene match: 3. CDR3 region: CASSQGDRALNTEAFF. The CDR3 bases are TGTGCCAGCAGCCAAGGGGACAGGGCGTTGAACACTGAAGCTTTCTTT. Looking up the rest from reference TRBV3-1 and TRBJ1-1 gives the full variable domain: DTAVSQTPKYLVTQMGNDKSIKCEQNLGHDTMYWYKQDSKKFLKIMFSYNNKELIINETVPNRFSPKSPDKAHLNLHINSLELGDSAVYFCASSQGDRALNTEAFFGQGTRLTVV.

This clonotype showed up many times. CDR3 residues: CASSLGRATTYNEQFF. CDR3 nucleotides: TGTGCCAGCAGCTTAGGACGGGCAACCACCTACAATGAGCAGTTCTTC. V is TRBV11-3 and J is TRBJ2-1, with D unclear. The CDR3 sequence is 16 residues long. Germline V gives CDR1 SGHNT, CDR2 YENEEA. Trimming removed 1 base from V and 2 bases from J, with 12 bases in between.

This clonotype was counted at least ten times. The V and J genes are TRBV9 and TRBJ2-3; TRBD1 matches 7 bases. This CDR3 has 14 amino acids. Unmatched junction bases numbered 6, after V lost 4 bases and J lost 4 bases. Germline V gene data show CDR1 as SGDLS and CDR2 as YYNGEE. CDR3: CASSPDRWADTQYF. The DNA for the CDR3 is TGTGCCAGCAGCCCGGACAGGTGGGCAGATACGCAGTATTTT.

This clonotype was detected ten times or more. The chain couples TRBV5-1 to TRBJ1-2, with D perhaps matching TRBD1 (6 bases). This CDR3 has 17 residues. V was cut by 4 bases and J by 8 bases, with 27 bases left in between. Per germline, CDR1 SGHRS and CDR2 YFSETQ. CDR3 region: CASSPGGGALNWEGYTF. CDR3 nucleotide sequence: TGCGCCAGCAGCCCGGGTGGGGGCGCATTGAATTGGGAGGGCTACACCTTC. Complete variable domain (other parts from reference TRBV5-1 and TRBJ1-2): KAGVTQTPRYLIKTRGQQVTLSCSPISGHRSVSWYQQTPGQGLQFLFEYFSETQRNKGNFPGRFSGRQFSNSRSEMNVSTLELGDSALYLCASSPGGGALNWEGYTFGSGTRLTVV.

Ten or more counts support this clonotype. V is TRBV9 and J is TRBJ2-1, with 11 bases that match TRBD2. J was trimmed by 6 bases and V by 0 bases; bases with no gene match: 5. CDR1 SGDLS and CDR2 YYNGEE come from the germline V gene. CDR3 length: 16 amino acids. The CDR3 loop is CASSVGNSGRGNEQFF. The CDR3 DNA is TGTGCCAGCAGCGTAGGCAATAGCGGGAGGGGCAATGAGCAGTTCTTC.

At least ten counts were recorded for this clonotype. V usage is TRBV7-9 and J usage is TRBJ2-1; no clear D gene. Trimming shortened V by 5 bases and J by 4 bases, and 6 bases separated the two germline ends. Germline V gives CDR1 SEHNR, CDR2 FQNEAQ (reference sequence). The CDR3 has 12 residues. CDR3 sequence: CASSAEYNEQFF. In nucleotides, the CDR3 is TGTGCCAGCAGCGCAGAATACAATGAGCAGTTCTTC.